This is a list of T cell receptor beta chains from one sample in a study of shared clonotypes between healthy human individuals. Clones were read by immunoSEQ multiplex PCR, and TCRdb kept only the in-frame ones, dropping some. The sample holds around 2.5 million clones, roughly 93% seen once. Material for sequencing was naive CD4+ T cells from PBMCs. The receptors here all came from a man between 18 and 35 years old in good health. Some clones in this sample may be carry-over from other donors' samples. CDR3s include the opening cysteine and the closing phenylalanine or tryptophan. The D gene is left open where the match is weak. Rows may omit the clone size; those that give it use once, few, many or a size class.

.,TRBJ2-3,TRBV19,.,CASSIYAGMDTQYF,TGTGCCAGTAGTATATACGCGGGTATGGATACGCAGTATTTT
TRBD1,TRBJ1-1,TRBV9,.,CASSAPGQGGTEAFF,TGTGCCAGCAGCGCTCCGGGACAGGGTGGCACTGAAGCTTTCTTT
.,TRBJ1-5,TRBV30,.,CAWSVGGMGNQPQHF,TGTGCCTGGAGTGTCGGGGGGATGGGCAATCAGCCCCAGCATTTT
TRBD1,TRBJ1-5,TRBV28,.,CASRSGQGISSNQPQHF,TGTGCCAGCAGGTCGGGACAGGGGATATCTAGCAATCAGCCCCAGCATTTT
TRBD1,TRBJ1-1,TRBV5-1,few,CASRRTGIMNTEAFF,TGCGCCAGCAGGAGGACAGGGATAATGAACACTGAAGCTTTCTTT
.,TRBJ1-1,TRBV2,.,CASSTGRRNTEAFF,TGTGCCAGCAGCACGGGACGGAGGAACACTGAAGCTTTCTTT
.,TRBJ1-4,TRBV5-1,.,CASSLAVGNEKLFF,TGCGCCAGCAGCTTGGCAGTGGGGAATGAAAAACTGTTTTTT
TRBD1,TRBJ1-2,TRBV25-1,.,CASSPIQGAGGYTF,TGTGCCAGCAGCCCGATACAGGGGGCTGGTGGCTACACCTTC
TRBD1,TRBJ1-4,TRBV5-4,.,CASSQDRVGEKLFF,TGTGCCAGCAGCCAGGACAGGGTAGGAGAAAAACTGTTTTTT
.,TRBJ1-5,TRBV30,.,CAWSMGGSNSNQPQHF,TGTGCCTGGAGCATGGGGGGCAGTAATAGCAATCAGCCCCAGCATTTT
TRBD1,TRBJ2-3,TRBV9,.,CASSGKTGIITDTQYF,TGTGCCAGCAGCGGGAAGACAGGGATTATAACAGATACGCAGTATTTT
TRBD2,TRBJ2-7,TRBV27,.,CASSFLRGGGYEQYF,TGTGCCAGCAGTTTCCTCCGGGGGGGTGGCTACGAGCAGTACTTC
.,TRBJ2-1,TRBV27,.,CASTTGSYNEQFF,TGTGCCAGCACTACGGGCTCCTACAATGAGCAGTTCTTC
TRBD2,TRBJ2-2,TRBV4-1,.,CASSQAGTTNTGELFF,TGCGCCAGCAGCCAAGCCGGGACTACCAACACCGGGGAGCTGTTTTTT
.,TRBJ2-1,TRBV7-3,.,CASSPAGGTEQFF,TGTGCCAGCAGCCCAGCAGGAGGGACTGAGCAGTTCTTC
.,TRBJ2-5,TRBV2,once,CASSVGTRRETQYF,TGTGCCAGCAGTGTTGGCACTAGGAGGGAGACCCAGTACTTC
.,TRBJ2-3,TRBV18,.,CASSPPAPRRGPDTQYF,TGTGCCAGCTCACCCCCTGCGCCCCGGAGGGGACCAGATACGCAGTATTTT
.,TRBJ2-5,TRBV5-4,.,CASSPTQGVSQETQYF,TGTGCCAGCAGCCCCACCCAGGGTGTGTCCCAAGAGACCCAGTACTTC
.,TRBJ1-5,TRBV28,.,CASSSYHGPQPQHF,TGTGCCAGCAGTTCCTACCACGGGCCTCAGCCCCAGCATTTT
TRBD1,TRBJ2-5,TRBV29-1,.,CSGSLQGRGETQYF,TGCAGCGGGTCATTACAGGGGCGCGGAGAGACCCAGTACTTC
TRBD2,TRBJ2-1,TRBV10-3,.,CAISESGGRAFEQFF,TGTGCCATCAGTGAGTCCGGCGGGAGGGCCTTTGAGCAGTTCTTC
.,TRBJ1-2,TRBV19,.,CASSSERRGYGYTF,TGTGCCAGTAGTTCAGAGAGGAGAGGCTATGGCTACACCTTC
TRBD1,TRBJ1-2,TRBV27,.,CASSLLAGGGGYGYTF,TGTGCCAGCAGTTTATTAGCAGGGGGTGGGGGCTATGGCTACACCTTC
TRBD1,TRBJ2-7,TRBV5-1,.,CASSLDRGRYEQYF,TGCGCCAGCAGCCTCGACAGGGGACGTTACGAGCAGTACTTC
.,TRBJ2-3,TRBV27,.,CASSSPREGLREYF,TGTGCCAGCAGTTCACCACGTGAGGGTCTCAGGGAGTATTTT
.,TRBJ2-1,TRBV5-1,.,CASSSSGISGGDEQFF,TGCGCCAGCAGCAGTTCCGGGATCTCGGGTGGCGATGAGCAGTTCTTC
TRBD1,TRBJ1-4,TRBV28,.,CASSLEGAGEKLFF,TGTGCCAGCAGTTTAGAGGGGGCTGGTGAAAAACTGTTTTTT
TRBD2,TRBJ2-7,TRBV6-1,.,CASSERRGSGYEQYF,TGTGCCAGCAGTGAACGTCGCGGGAGCGGCTACGAGCAGTACTTC
TRBD2,TRBJ2-2,TRBV6-5,.,CASSSLAGPGELFF,TGTGCCAGCAGTTCTCTAGCGGGCCCCGGGGAGCTGTTTTTT
.,TRBJ1-2,TRBV5-4,.,CASSLVRGTPEFLGLHGYTF,TGTGCCAGCAGCTTAGTTCGCGGGACGCCCGAGTTTTTAGGTCTTCATGGCTACACCTTC
TRBD1,TRBJ1-2,TRBV28,.,CASSDRAGYTF,TGTGCCAGCAGTGACAGGGCTGGCTACACCTTC
.,TRBJ2-2,TRBV15,.,CATSRDPSGNTGELFF,TGTGCCACCAGCAGAGATCCCAGCGGAAACACCGGGGAGCTGTTTTTT
.,TRBJ2-2,TRBV5-6,.,CASSSLALANTGELFF,TGTGCCAGCAGCTCTCTAGCGCTCGCTAACACCGGGGAGCTGTTTTTT
TRBD1,TRBJ2-7,TRBV28,once,CASSAGGSYEQYF,TGTGCCAGCAGTGCAGGGGGTTCCTACGAGCAGTACTTC
.,TRBJ1-4,TRBV27,once,CASSPLGEDYNEKLFF,TGTGCCAGCAGTCCGCTGGGAGAGGACTATAATGAAAAACTGTTTTTT
.,TRBJ1-1,TRBV19,.,CASSIESVTEAFF,TGTGCCAGTAGTATAGAGTCCGTCACTGAAGCTTTCTTT
TRBD2,TRBJ2-7,TRBV2,.,CASRGGTSGNTYEQYF,TGTGCCAGCAGGGGTGGGACTAGCGGGAACACCTACGAGCAGTACTTC
TRBD2,TRBJ2-2,TRBV6-1,.,CASSEYGLAGTGELFF,TGTGCCAGCAGTGAATATGGTCTAGCGGGGACCGGGGAGCTGTTTTTT
.,TRBJ1-3,TRBV28,.,CASSLPGQLSSGNTIYF,TGTGCCAGCAGTTTACCGGGACAATTAAGCTCTGGAAACACCATATATTTT
.,TRBJ2-7,TRBV11-2,once,CASSFDGTETYEQYF,TGTGCCAGCAGCTTTGACGGGACGGAAACCTACGAGCAGTACTTC
.,TRBJ1-4,TRBV5-1,.,CASSLVVQGSEKLFF,TGCGCCAGCAGCTTGGTCGTACAGGGCAGTGAAAAACTGTTTTTT
.,TRBJ2-7,TRBV9,.,CASSRGLSSGRSSYEQYF,TGTGCCAGCAGCCGCGGACTATCTAGTGGCCGGAGCTCCTACGAGCAGTACTTC